The 8 T cell receptor beta chains below were found in one sample sequenced in a study of shared clonotypes between healthy human individuals. Naive CD8 cells comprised CD45RO-negative, CCR7-positively selected cells, excluding terminally differentiated effector memory CD45RA+ cells. TCRdb's copy holds only in-frame clones and misses some; the assay was immunoSEQ multiplex PCR. The sample has about 2 million clones; about 95% are singletons. The sequenced material came from naive CD8+ T cells sorted from blood. The receptors here all came from a man younger than 30 in good health.

This clone was observed once. This sequence joins TRBV11-2 and TRBJ2-3, with D perhaps TRBD1 or TRBD2 (5 bases each). The CDR3 extends over 14 amino acids. In germline, CDR1 is SGHAT, CDR2 FQNNGV. V shed 5 bases and J shed 3 bases, with 12 bases lying between them. CDR3 DNA sequence: TGTGCCAGCAGCGACATGGGACCGACAGATACGCAGTATTTT. Protein: CASSDMGPTDTQYF.

The CDR3 coding sequence is TGTGCCAGCAGCTTCGTCATGGGTGGCACAGATACGCAGTATTTT. Its translation is CASSFVMGGTDTQYF. The V and J genes are TRBV11-2 and TRBJ2-3; D is undetermined. The CDR3 has 15 amino acids. Trimming took 3 bases from V and 1 from J, leaving 11 bases between them. CDR1 and CDR2 (germline): SGHAT, FQNNGV.

DNA for the CDR3: TGTGCCAGCAGTTACAGAGAGACAGGGAACTCACCCCTCCACTTT. Amino acid sequence: CASSYRETGNSPLHF. The chain carries TRBV6-5 and TRBJ1-6, with 7 positions matching TRBD1. V lost 2 bases to trimming and J lost 10 bases; unmatched junction nucleotides: 8. CDR3 size: 15 residues. Germline assignment: CDR1 MNHEY and CDR2 SVGAGI.

Here the CDR3 DNA reads TGTGCCAGCAGCTTAGGGTCGGCGGGGAGGTATACGCAGTATTTT. Residues: CASSLGSAGRYTQYF. This sequence joins TRBV7-9 and TRBJ2-3; D perhaps matches TRBD2 (6 bases). The germline V gene encodes CDR1 SEHNR and CDR2 FQNEAQ (reference sequence). Trimming took 1 base from V and 7 from J, leaving 15 bases between them. The CDR3 runs to 15 residues.

This chain links TRBV2 with TRBJ1-2; TRBD1 is a possible D gene (5 bases). The germline V gene has CDR1 SNHLY and CDR2 FYNNEI. V was trimmed by 7 bases and J by 8 bases, leaving 14 bases between them. The CDR3 consists of 12 residues. The CDR3 nucleotides are TGTGCCAGCACTGAGGGAGGGGTGGGCTACACCTTC. Translated: CASTEGGVGYTF.

The chain recombines TRBV6-1 with TRBJ1-5; D is ambiguous. In germline, CDR1 is MNHNS, CDR2 SASEGT. V lost 2 bases to trimming and J lost 4 bases, with 15 bases between them. CDR3 length: 16 amino acids. This CDR3 is CASSETRTTGNQPQHF. CDR3 nucleotides: TGTGCCAGCAGTGAAACCCGGACCACGGGGAATCAGCCCCAGCATTTT.

This sequence joins TRBV27 and TRBJ1-1; 8 nucleotides agree with TRBD1. Germline CDR1 is MNHEY and CDR2 is SMNVEV (reference sequence). V shed 3 bases and J 4 bases; nucleotides not matched to a gene: 7. The CDR3 runs 15 residues. Here the CDR3 DNA reads TGTGCCAGCAGTTTGGGGCAGGGGGCGCGCACTGAAGCTTTCTTT. It is translated as CASSLGQGARTEAFF.

The V call is TRBV6-5, the J call TRBJ2-7; 8 positions match TRBD2. The J segment lost 2 bases and the V segment lost 9 bases, leaving 6 bases of the junction unmatched. Per the germline V gene, CDR1 is MNHEY and CDR2 is SVGAGI. The CDR3 contains 13 residues. The CDR3 sequence is CASRLAPTYEQYF. For the CDR3, the DNA is TGTGCCAGTCGACTAGCGCCTACCTACGAGCAGTACTTC.